What follows is one T cell receptor beta chain and its context. The data originate from a study of T cell responses to AZD1222 COVID-19 vaccine. CDR1 and CDR2 (germline): SGHRS, YFSETQ. V lost 2 bases and J lost 2; bases outside the gene matches: 5. The CDR3 covers 16 residues. Repertoires were generated with immunoSEQ multiplex PCR, while TCRdb's copy carries only in-frame clones and drops some. The sample consists of roughly 110,000 clones, roughly 88% of them appearing once. Sequences were derived from peripheral blood, sampled 28 days after the second AZD1222 dose. The receptor comes from an adult who received the AZD1222 COVID-19 vaccine. The V gene is TRBV5-1, the J gene TRBJ2-3, with TRBD2 identical over 10 bases. The CDR3 is CASSLAGGRSTDTQYF. As DNA, the CDR3 is TGCGCCAGCAGCTTAGCGGGGGGGCGTTCCACAGATACGCAGTATTTT.